This T cell receptor (beta chain) derives from a study of T cell responses to AZD1222 COVID-19 vaccine. This table comes from immunoSEQ multiplex PCR, and its TCRdb copy is limited to in-frame clones, with some not included. The sample comprises roughly 120,000 clones, 75% to 90% of which are singletons, and 3.5% to 5% rests with the top ten. Concerning this clone itself: The target antigen is unknown.

The CDR3 totals 14 residues. Germline-derived CDR1 and CDR2 are LNHNV and YYDKDF (reference sequence). Trimming at V came to 5 bases and at J to 4 bases, leaving 7 bases not matched to a gene. Study results and caveats: Donors were chiefly white British, with a greater number of females, and clonal diversity was perhaps underestimated.

V gene TRBV15 combines with J gene TRBJ1-2; TRBD1 matches 7 bases. The TCR was taken from an adult who received the AZD1222 COVID-19 vaccine. The sample in question was peripheral blood, obtained 28 days after the second AZD1222 dose. The DNA for the CDR3 is TGTGCCACCAGCCTGACAGGGTGGTCCTATGGCTACACCTTC. Encoded protein: CATSLTGWSYGYTF.